The 4 T cell receptor beta chains presented below share a single source sample, sequenced in a study of early T cells in non-severe SARS-CoV-2 infection (dated by TCRdb to the early 2020s). The library was prepared using 5' RACE. The sequencing machine was a NextSeq 500. Clones were called with MiXCR by TCRdb after fastp trimmed the public reads at Q25, and only in-frame beta chains were retained. Duplicate CDR3 protein sequences are folded into a single record with the most common DNA and genes. This sample has 62,000 or so distinct CDR3 sequences in its table, and 8% to 10% of those were observed once. The ten largest clones represent less than 1.5% of the sample. What was sequenced was whole blood. Receptors were obtained from an adult who was a healthcare worker with PCR-confirmed SARS-CoV-2 infection or an uninfected control (not recorded which).

V usage is TRBV7-9 and J usage is TRBJ2-1, with D unresolved. Germline V lookup: CDR1 SEHNR, CDR2 FQNEAQ (reference sequence). This CDR3 region has 13 residues. The V end was cut by 1 base, the J end by 4 bases, with 5 bases between. CDR3 coding DNA: TGTGCCAGCAGCTTAGAACAGTACAATGAGCAGTTCTTC. Protein sequence: CASSLEQYNEQFF.

This clonotype occurred a few times. J is TRBJ1-2 and V is TRBV6-6; tentative D call: TRBD1 (5 bases). This CDR3 comprises 15 residues. Trimming removed 7 bases from V and 4 bases from J, with 19 bases in between. Germline V gene sequence: CDR1 MNHNY, CDR2 SVGAGI (reference sequence). The CDR3 DNA sequence: TGTGCCAGCACCACCCAGGGAGGGAAGGGCTATGGCTACACCTTC. It specifies CASTTQGGKGYGYTF.

This clonotype has more than one count but fewer than ten. The V call is TRBV5-5, the J call TRBJ2-4; D gene ambiguous. Germline V gives CDR1 SGHKS, CDR2 YYEKEE (reference sequence). CDR3 length equals 16 residues. V gave up 0 bases and J gave up 0 bases, with 10 bases separating them. The CDR3 DNA reads TGTGCCAGCAGCTTGGGTTCCAGCCTAGCCAAAAACATTCAGTACTTC. This sequence encodes CASSLGSSLAKNIQYF.

This clonotype was detected ten times or more. J is TRBJ2-5 and V is TRBV12-3 or TRBV12-4, with 7 positions matching TRBD1. V shed 8 bases, J shed 3 bases, and the junction held 3 bases outside the gene matches. The CDR3 contains 12 residues. The CDR3 nucleotides are TGTGCCAGCGGGACAGCCAAAGAGACCCAGTACTTC. Its protein product is CASGTAKETQYF.